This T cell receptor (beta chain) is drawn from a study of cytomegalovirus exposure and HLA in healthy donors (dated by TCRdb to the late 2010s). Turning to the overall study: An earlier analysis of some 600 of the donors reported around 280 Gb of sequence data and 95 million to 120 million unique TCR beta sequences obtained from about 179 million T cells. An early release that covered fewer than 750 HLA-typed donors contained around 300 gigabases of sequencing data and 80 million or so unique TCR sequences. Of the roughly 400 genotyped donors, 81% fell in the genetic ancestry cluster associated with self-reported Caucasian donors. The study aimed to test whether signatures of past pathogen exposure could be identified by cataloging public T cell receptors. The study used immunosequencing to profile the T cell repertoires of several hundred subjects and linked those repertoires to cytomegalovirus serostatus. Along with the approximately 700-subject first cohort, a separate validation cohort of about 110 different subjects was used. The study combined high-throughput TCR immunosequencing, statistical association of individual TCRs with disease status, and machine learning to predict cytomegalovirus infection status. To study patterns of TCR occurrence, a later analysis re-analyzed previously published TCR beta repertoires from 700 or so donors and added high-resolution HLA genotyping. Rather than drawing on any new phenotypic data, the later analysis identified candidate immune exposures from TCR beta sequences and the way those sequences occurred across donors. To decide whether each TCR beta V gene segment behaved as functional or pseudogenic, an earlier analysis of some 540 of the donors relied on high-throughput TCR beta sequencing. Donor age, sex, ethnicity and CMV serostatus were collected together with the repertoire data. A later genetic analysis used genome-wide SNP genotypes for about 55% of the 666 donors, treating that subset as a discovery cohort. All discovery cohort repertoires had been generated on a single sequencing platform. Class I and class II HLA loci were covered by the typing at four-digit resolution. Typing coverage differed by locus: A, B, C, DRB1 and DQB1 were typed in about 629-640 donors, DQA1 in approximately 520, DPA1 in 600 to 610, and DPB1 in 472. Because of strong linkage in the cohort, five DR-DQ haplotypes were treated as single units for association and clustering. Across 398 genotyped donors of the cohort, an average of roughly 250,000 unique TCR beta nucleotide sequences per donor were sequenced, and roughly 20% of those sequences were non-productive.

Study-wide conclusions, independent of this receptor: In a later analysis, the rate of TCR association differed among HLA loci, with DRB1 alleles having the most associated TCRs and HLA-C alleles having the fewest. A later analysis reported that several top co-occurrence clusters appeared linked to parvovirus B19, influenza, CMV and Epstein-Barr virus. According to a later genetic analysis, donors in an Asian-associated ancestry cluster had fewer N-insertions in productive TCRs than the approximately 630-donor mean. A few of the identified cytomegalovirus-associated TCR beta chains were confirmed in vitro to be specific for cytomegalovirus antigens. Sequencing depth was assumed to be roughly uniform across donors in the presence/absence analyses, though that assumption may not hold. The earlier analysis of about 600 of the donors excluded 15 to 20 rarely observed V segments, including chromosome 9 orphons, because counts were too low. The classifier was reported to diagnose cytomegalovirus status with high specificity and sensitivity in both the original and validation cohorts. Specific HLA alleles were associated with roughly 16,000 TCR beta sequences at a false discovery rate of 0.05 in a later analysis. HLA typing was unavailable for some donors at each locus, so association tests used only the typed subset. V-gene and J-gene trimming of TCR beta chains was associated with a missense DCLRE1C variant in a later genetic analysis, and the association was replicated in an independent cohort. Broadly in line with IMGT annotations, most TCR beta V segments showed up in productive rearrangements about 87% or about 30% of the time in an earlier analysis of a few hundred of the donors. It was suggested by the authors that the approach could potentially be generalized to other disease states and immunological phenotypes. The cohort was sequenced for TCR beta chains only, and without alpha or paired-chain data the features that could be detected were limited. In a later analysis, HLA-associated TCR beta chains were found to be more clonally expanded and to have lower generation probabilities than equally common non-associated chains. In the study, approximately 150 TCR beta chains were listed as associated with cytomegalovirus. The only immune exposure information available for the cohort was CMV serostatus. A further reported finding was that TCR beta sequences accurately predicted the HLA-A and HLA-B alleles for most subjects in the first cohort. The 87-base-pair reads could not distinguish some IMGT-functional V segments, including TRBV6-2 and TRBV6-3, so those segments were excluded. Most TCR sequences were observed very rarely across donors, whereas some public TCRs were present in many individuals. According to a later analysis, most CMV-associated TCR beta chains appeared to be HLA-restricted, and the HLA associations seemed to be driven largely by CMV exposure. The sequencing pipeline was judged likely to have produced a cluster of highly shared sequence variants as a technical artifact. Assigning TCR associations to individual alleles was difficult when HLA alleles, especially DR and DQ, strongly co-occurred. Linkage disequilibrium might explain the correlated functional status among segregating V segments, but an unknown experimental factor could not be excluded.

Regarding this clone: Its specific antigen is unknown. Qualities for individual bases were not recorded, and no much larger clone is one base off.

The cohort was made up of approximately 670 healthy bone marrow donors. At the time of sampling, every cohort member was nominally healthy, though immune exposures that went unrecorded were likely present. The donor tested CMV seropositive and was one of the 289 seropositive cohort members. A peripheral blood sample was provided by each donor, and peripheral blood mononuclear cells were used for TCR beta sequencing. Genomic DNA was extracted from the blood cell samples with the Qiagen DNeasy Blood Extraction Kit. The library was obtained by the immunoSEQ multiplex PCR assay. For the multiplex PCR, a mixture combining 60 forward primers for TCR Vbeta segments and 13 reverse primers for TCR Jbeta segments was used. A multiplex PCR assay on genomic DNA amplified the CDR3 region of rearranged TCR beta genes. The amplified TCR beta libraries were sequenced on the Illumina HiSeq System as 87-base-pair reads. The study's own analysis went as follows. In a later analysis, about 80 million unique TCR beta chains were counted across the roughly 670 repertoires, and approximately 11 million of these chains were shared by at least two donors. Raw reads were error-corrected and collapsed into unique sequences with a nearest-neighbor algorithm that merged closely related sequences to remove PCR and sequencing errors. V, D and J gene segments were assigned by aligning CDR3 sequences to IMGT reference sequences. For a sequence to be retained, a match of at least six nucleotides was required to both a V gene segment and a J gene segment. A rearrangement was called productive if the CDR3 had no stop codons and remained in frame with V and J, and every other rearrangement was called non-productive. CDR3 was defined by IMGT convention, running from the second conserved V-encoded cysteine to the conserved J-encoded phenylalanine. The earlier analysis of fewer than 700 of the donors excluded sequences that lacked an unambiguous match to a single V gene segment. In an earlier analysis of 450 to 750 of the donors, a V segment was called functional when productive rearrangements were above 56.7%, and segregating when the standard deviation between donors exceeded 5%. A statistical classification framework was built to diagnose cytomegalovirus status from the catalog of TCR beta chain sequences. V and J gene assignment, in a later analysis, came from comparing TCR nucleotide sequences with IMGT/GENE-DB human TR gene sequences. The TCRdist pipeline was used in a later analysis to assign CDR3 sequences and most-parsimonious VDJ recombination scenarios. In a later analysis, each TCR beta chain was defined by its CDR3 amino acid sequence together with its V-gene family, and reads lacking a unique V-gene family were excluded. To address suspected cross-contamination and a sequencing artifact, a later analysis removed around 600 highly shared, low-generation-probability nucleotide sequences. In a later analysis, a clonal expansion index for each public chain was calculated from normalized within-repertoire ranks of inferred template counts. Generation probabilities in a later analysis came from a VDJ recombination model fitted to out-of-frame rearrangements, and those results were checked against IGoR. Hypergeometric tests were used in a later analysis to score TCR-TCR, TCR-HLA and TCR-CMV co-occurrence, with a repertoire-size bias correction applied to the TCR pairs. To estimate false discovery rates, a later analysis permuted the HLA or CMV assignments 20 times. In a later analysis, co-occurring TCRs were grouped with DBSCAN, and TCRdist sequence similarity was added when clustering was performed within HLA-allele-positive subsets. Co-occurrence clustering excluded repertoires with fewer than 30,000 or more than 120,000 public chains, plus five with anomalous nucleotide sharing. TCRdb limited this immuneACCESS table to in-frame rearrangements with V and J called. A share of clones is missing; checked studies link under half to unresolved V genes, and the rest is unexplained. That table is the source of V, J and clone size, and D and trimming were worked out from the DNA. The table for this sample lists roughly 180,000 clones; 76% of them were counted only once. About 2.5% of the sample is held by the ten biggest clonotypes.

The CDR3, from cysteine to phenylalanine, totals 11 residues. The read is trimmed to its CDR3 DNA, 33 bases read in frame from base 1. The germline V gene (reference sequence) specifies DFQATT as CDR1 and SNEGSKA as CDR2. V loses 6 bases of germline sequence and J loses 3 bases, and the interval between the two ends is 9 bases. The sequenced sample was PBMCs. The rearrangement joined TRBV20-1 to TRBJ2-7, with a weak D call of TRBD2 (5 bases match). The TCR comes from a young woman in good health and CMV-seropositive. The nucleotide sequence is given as TGCAGTGCAGCGGACCTCTACGAGCAGTACTTC. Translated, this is CSAADLYEQYF.